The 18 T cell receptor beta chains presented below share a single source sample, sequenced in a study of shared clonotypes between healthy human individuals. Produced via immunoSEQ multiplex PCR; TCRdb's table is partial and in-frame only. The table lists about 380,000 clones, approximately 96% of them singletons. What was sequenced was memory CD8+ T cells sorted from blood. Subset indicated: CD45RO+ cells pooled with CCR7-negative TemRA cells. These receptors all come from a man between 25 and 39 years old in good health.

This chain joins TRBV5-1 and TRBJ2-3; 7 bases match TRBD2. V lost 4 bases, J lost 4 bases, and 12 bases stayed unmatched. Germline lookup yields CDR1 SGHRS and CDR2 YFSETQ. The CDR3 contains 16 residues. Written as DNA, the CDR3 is TGCGCCAGCAGCGGGCTTCTGGCGGGAGTGGCAGATACGCAGTATTTT. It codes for CASSGLLAGVADTQYF.

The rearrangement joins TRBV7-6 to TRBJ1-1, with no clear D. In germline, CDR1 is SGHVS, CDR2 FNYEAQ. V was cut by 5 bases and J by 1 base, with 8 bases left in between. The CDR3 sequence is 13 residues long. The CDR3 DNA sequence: TGTGCCAGCAGCGCACAACCGAACACTGAAGCTTTCTTT. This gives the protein CASSAQPNTEAFF.

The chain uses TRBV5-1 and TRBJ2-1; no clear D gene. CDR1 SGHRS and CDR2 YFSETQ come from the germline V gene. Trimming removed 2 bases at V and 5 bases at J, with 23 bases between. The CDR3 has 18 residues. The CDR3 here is CASSFYGLSTALNNEQFF. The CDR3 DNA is TGCGCCAGCAGCTTCTACGGTCTAAGCACAGCCTTGAACAATGAGCAGTTCTTC.

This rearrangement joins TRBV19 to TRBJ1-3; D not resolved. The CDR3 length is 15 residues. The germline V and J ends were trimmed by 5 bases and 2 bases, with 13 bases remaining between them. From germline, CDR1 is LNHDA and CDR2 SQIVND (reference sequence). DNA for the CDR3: TGTGCCAGTAGTTGGAAGGGAAGTCCTGGAAACACCATATATTTT. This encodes CASSWKGSPGNTIYF.

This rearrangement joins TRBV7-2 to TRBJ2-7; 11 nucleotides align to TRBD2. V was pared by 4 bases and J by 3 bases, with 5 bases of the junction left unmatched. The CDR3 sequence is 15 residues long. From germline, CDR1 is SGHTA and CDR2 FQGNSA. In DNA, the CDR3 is TGTGCCAGCAGCTCAGGACTAGCGGGCTACTACGAGCAGTACTTC. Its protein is CASSSGLAGYYEQYF.

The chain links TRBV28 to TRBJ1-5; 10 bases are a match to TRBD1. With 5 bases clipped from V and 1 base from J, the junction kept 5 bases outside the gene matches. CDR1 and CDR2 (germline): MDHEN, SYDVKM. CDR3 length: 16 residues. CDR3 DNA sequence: TGTGCCAGCAGTCTCCGGGACAGGGGAAGCAATCAGCCCCAGCATTTT. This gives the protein CASSLRDRGSNQPQHF.

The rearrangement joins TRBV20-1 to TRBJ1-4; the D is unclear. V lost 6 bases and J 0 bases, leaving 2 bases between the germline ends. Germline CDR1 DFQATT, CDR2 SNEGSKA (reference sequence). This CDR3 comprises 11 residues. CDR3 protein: CSATTNEKLFF. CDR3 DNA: TGCAGTGCAACAACTAATGAAAAACTGTTTTTT.

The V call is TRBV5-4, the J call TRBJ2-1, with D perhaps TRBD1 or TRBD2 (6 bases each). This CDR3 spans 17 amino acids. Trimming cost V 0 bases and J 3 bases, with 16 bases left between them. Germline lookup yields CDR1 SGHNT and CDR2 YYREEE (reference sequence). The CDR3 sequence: CASSLAAGTINYNEQFF. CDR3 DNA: TGTGCCAGCAGCTTGGCGGCGGGGACAATCAACTACAATGAGCAGTTCTTC.

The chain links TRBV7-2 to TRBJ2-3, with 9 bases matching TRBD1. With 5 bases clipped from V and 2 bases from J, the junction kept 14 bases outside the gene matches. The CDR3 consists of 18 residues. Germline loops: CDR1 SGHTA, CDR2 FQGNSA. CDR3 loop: CASSRPPGQGLYTDTQYF. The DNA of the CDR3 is TGTGCCAGCAGCCGCCCCCCGGGACAGGGATTATACACAGATACGCAGTATTTT.

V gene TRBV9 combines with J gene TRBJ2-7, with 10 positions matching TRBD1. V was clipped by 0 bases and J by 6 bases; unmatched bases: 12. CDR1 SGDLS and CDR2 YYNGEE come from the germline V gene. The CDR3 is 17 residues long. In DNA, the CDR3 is TGTGCCAGCAGCGTAGGTATTGCGGGACAGGGGACAGGCGAGCAGTACTTC. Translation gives CASSVGIAGQGTGEQYF.

CDR3 DNA: TGTGCCAGCAGCCCAGGGACGAGGGCCCAAGAGACCCAGTACTTC. Translated, it gives CASSPGTRAQETQYF. The rearrangement uses TRBV28 and TRBJ2-5; D may correspond to TRBD1 or TRBD2 (5 bases each). CDR3 size: 15 residues. The V gene lost 6 bases and the J gene lost 1 base, with 15 bases spanning the gap. From germline, CDR1 is MDHEN and CDR2 SYDVKM.

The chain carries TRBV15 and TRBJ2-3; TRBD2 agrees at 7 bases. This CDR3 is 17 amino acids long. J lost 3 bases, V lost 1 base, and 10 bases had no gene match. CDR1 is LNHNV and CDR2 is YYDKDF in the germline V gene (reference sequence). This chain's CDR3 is CATSRAPRRERTDTQYF. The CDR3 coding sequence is TGTGCCACCAGCAGAGCCCCTAGGCGGGAGCGGACAGATACGCAGTATTTT. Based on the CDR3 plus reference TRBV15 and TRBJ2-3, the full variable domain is DAMVIQNPRYQVTQFGKPVTLSCSQTLNHNVMYWYQQKSSQAPKLLFHYYDKDFNNEADTPDNFQSRRPNTSFCFLDIRSPGLGDTAMYLCATSRAPRRERTDTQYFGPGTRLTVL.

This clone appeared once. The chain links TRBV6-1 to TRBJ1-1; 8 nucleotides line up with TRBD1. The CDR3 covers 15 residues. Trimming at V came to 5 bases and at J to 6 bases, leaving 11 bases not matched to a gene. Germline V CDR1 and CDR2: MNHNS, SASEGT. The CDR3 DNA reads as TGTGCCAGCAGTCGCACTGACAGGGGAGGGGCTGAAGCTTTCTTT. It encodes CASSRTDRGGAEAFF.

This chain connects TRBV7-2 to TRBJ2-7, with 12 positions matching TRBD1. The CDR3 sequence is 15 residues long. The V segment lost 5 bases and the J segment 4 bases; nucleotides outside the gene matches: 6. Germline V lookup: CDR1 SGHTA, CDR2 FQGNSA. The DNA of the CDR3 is TGTGCCAGCAGCATATGGGACAGGGGGCGTTACGAGCAGTACTTC. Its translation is CASSIWDRGRYEQYF.

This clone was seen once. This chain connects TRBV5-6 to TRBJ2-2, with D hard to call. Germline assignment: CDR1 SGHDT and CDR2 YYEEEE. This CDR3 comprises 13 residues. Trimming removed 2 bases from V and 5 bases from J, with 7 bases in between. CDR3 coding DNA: TGTGCCAGCAGCTTTATCAGAACCGGGGAGCTGTTTTTT. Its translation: CASSFIRTGELFF.

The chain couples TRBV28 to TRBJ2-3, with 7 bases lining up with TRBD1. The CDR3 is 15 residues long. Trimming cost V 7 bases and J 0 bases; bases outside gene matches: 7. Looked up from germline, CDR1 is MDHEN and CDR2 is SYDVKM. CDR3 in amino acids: CASKTGVSSTDTQYF. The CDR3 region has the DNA TGTGCCAGCAAAACAGGGGTCTCTAGCACAGATACGCAGTATTTT.

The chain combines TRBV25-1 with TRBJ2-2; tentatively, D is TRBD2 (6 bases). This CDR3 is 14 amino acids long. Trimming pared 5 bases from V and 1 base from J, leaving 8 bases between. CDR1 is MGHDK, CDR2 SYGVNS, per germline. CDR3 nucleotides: TGTGCCAGCAGTCCCGGGGGGAACACCGGGGAGCTGTTTTTT. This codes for CASSPGGNTGELFF. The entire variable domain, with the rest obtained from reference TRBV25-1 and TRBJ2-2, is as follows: EADIYQTPRYLVIGTGKKITLECSQTMGHDKMYWYQQDPGMELHLIHYSYGVNSTEKGDLSSESTVSRIRTEHFPLTLESARPSHTSQYLCASSPGGNTGELFFGEGSRLTVL.

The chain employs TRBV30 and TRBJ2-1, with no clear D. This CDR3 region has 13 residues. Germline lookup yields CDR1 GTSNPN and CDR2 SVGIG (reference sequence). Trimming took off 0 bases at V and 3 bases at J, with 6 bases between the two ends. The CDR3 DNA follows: TGTGCCTGGAGTGTAAATAGCTACAATGAGCAGTTCTTC. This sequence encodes CAWSVNSYNEQFF.